This TCR beta chain was retrieved from a study of vaccination and CD4 T cells after COVID-19. As to time point: late sampling 161 to 241 days after vaccination in three convalescent patients. Treatment noted: approximately 11-day PBMC culture with coronavirus spike peptide pools or control peptides (ViraFEST assay). This CDR3 is built from 15 residues. CDR1 is MNHEY, CDR2 SVGAGI, per germline. V dropped 0 bases and J dropped 0 bases, with 8 bases sitting between them. Sequenced with the Oncomine TCR Beta short-read assay was DNA taken from cultured CD4+ T cells. TCRdb re-called the PCR reads with MiXCR, one entry per CDR3 protein. The sample carries 15,000 to 20,000 distinct CDR3 sequences, about 45% recorded once. Comment on this clonotype: Its antigen remains unidentified.

The source material was CD4+ T cells from blood, cultured in vitro, sampled about 7 months after SARS-CoV-2 vaccination. The genes are TRBV6-5 and TRBJ1-1, with a tentative D call TRBD1 (5 bases). This receptor was taken from a human donor who had recovered from COVID-19. The CDR3 region is CASSYSGTMNTEAFF. CDR3 nucleotides: TGTGCCAGCAGTTACTCGGGGACTATGAACACTGAAGCTTTCTTT.